This T cell receptor beta chain was recorded in a study of persistence of HIV-infected CD4 T cells. On this clone: The antigen remains unidentified.

Findings and caveats of the study: TCRbeta richness was lower in CMV- and Gag-responding cells than in anti-CD3/anti-CD28-responding cells.

This was the immunoSEQ version 4 assay in survey mode. Libraries were prepared by immunoSEQ multiplex PCR; TCRdb keeps only in-frame clonotypes and omits some of them. The sample has tens of thousands of clones, approximately 91% seen once; the top ten hold under 2%. The trim removed 0 bases at V and 4 bases at J, leaving 1 base unmatched. The V gene's germline CDR1 is SGHRS and CDR2 YFSETQ. The CDR3 totals 15 residues. This nonspecific control used anti-CD3/anti-CD28 bead stimulation of CD4+ T cells. Sorting selected CD4+ T cells upregulating both CD40 ligand and CD69. For at least 4 years, plasma HIV-1 RNA was undetectable (<50 copies/mL). CD8-depleted PBMCs were stimulated 18 hours with anti-CD28/CD49d costimulation, CD40-blocking antibody and enfuvirtide.

Sequences were derived from CD4+ T cells sorted from PBMCs after approximately 18-hour stimulation, sampled from a patient who received antiretroviral therapy. V usage is TRBV5-1 and J usage is TRBJ2-1; 10 bases fit TRBD2. The sequence derives from an adult man with HIV who was CMV-seropositive. The DNA of the CDR3 is TGCGCCAGCAGCTTGGCTAGCGGGGGATACAATGAGCAGTTCTTC. Its protein product is CASSLASGGYNEQFF.